The 19 T cell receptor beta chains below come from one sample, sequenced in a study of Graves' ophthalmopathy and Graves' hyperthyroidism. TCR beta CDR3 amplification used RNA transcripts. Amplification began with first-round RT-PCR using HTBI primers, then second-round multiplex PCR was performed. TCRdb analysed the multiplex PCR reads with MiXCR anew, one entry per CDR3 protein. Of about 340,000 distinct CDR3 sequences in the sample, around a sixth were seen once. Material for sequencing was peripheral blood. The receptors originated from an adult man with Graves' ophthalmopathy.

The chain is built from TRBV11-2 and TRBJ2-5; 10 nucleotides agree with TRBD2. Germline values: CDR1 SGHAT, CDR2 FQNNGV. Germline trimming cut 6 bases from V and 1 base from J; bases unmatched to any gene: 11. The CDR3 length is 17 residues. CDR3 loop: CASSYLASGGFQETQYF. The CDR3 nucleotides are TGTGCCAGCAGTTACTTGGCTAGCGGGGGTTTCCAAGAGACCCAGTACTTC.

This clonotype showed up many times. The rearrangement uses TRBV28 and TRBJ1-5; the D gene is possibly TRBD1 (6 bases). The V end was cut by 7 bases, the J end by 1 base, with 11 bases between. The germline V gene encodes CDR1 MDHEN and CDR2 SYDVKM. The CDR3 runs 14 residues. For the CDR3, the DNA is TGTGCCAGCATACAGGGCGGAAGCAATCAGCCCCAGCATTTT. Amino acid sequence: CASIQGGSNQPQHF.

At least ten counts were recorded for this clonotype. The chain recombines TRBV19 with TRBJ1-1; D is uncertain. The germline V gene encodes CDR1 LNHDA and CDR2 SQIVND (reference sequence). V was shortened by 5 bases and J by 4 bases, with 14 bases between the two germline ends. CDR3 length equals 14 residues. The CDR3 protein is CASSPQVGVTEAFF. In DNA, the CDR3 is TGTGCCAGTAGTCCCCAGGTCGGGGTCACTGAAGCTTTCTTT.

About this clonotype: The junction does not match germline at one end; this may be a read error. The V and J genes are TRBV6-1 and TRBJ1-2; D not resolved. This CDR3 has 16 amino acids. Per germline, CDR1 MNHNS and CDR2 SASEGT. Here the CDR3 reads CASSELINRRHYGYIF. The CDR3 region has the DNA TGTGCCAGCAGTGAATTAATCAACCGGAGGCACTATGGCTACATCTTC.

The sample holds many counts of this clonotype. The gene calls are TRBV27 and TRBJ1-6, with 8 bases aligning to TRBD1. With V trimmed by 6 bases and J by 10 bases, 11 bases remained unmatched. CDR1 is MNHEY and CDR2 is SMNVEV in the germline V gene (reference sequence). This CDR3 is 15 amino acids long. The CDR3 DNA sequence: TGTGCCAGCAGCGACCAGGGGGCGCAGAGGTCACCCCTCCACTTT. Its protein product is CASSDQGAQRSPLHF.

Regarding this clonotype: A much larger clonotype is one base distant, so this may be a read error. The conserved final phenylalanine or tryptophan is absent from the CDR3, which likely points to a read error. Because the CDR3's place on the DNA is in doubt, the DNA is left out and the CDR3 is given as listed by TCRdb. J is TRBJ2-2 and V is TRBV11-2. Germline values: CDR1 SGHAT, CDR2 FQNNGV. Both ends counted, the CDR3 spans 12 residues. The CDR3 is CASSLFAGEMFL.

This clonotype appeared many times. This chain joins TRBV20-1 and TRBJ2-2; 8 bases map to TRBD2. Germline V CDR1 and CDR2: DFQATT, SNEGSKA (reference sequence). The CDR3 length is 18 residues. Germline trimming cut 1 base from V and 2 bases from J; bases unmatched to any gene: 12. This CDR3 reads CSARAPLGLAGNTGELFF. The CDR3 DNA follows: TGCAGTGCTAGAGCCCCTCTCGGGCTAGCGGGTAACACCGGGGAGCTGTTTTTT.

About this clonotype itself: A read error is possible here, since a much larger clone lies one base away. The rearrangement joins TRBV12-3 or TRBV12-4 to TRBJ2-2; D remains unclear. The CDR3 loop spans 16 amino acids. The DNA for the CDR3 is TGTGCCATCAGTACTCCGAACACCAAGAACACCGGGGAGCTGTTTTTT. As protein: CAISTPNTKNTGELFF.

This clonotype has a count of ten or more. This chain's CDR3 is CASSPRQGAFSAGELFF. The DNA of the CDR3 is TGTGCCAGCAGTCCCCGACAGGGGGCTTTTTCAGCCGGGGAGCTGTTTTTT. This chain joins TRBV12-3 or TRBV12-4 and TRBJ2-2, with 10 bases that match TRBD1. V trimming: 5 bases; J trimming: 6 bases; junction bases outside the gene matches: 12. The CDR3 length is 17 residues.

A note on this clonotype: The junction differs from germline at one of its ends, possibly a read error. This chain joins TRBV10-3 and TRBJ1-1; 8 bases agree with TRBD1. This CDR3 is built from 15 residues. Germline assignment: CDR1 ENHRY and CDR2 SYGVKD. The CDR3 spells CASSELTGVNTEAFF. DNA of the CDR3: TGTGCCAGCAGTGAGTTGACAGGGGTCAACACTGAAGCTTTCTTT.

This clonotype came up many times. The J gene is TRBJ1-1, the V gene TRBV5-1, with a weak D call TRBD1 (6 bases). CDR1 and CDR2 (germline): SGHRS, YFSETQ. V lost 6 bases and J 3 bases, leaving 18 bases between the germline ends. This CDR3 comprises 15 residues. The chain's CDR3 is CASTPGAGLDTEAFF. DNA of the CDR3: TGCGCCAGCACCCCGGGGGCGGGATTAGACACTGAAGCTTTCTTT.

This clonotype was seen repeatedly, ten times or more. V usage is TRBV11-3 and J usage is TRBJ1-4; 7 nucleotides agree with TRBD1. Germline CDR1 and CDR2: SGHNT and YENEEA. The CDR3 is 15 amino acids. V lost 5 bases, J lost 8 bases, and 11 bases stayed unmatched. The CDR3: CASSPGGALGEKLFF. The CDR3 DNA sequence: TGTGCCAGCAGCCCAGGGGGGGCCCTTGGGGAAAAACTGTTTTTT.

This clonotype showed up many times. This rearrangement joins TRBV20-1 to TRBJ2-7; the D call may be TRBD1 or TRBD2 (5 bases each). The CDR3 length is 13 residues. Trimming left V 6 bases short and J 3 bases short, with 15 bases between. Germline CDR1 is DFQATT and CDR2 is SNEGSKA (reference sequence). The CDR3 loop reads CSATFGTDYEQYF. The CDR3 nucleotides are TGCAGTGCCACGTTCGGGACGGACTACGAGCAGTACTTC.

The rearrangement uses TRBV12-5 and TRBJ1-2, with 7 bases aligning to TRBD1. V shed 4 bases, J shed 9 bases, and the junction held 5 bases outside the gene matches. Germline V CDR1 and CDR2: LGHNT, FRNRAP. This CDR3 has 12 residues. CDR3 sequence reads: CASGSTGSRYTF. The CDR3 DNA reads as TGTGCTAGTGGTTCGACAGGGTCGCGCTACACCTTC.

This clonotype showed up many times. The rearrangement joins TRBV11-2 to TRBJ1-2; a weak D match, TRBD1 (6 bases). V gave up 0 bases and J gave up 8 bases, with 13 bases separating them. From germline, CDR1 is SGHAT and CDR2 FQNNGV. The CDR3 totals 14 residues. The CDR3 DNA follows: TGTGCCAGCAGCTTAGATCGGGGGCGGGAAGGCTACACCTTC. Protein sequence: CASSLDRGREGYTF. The full variable domain, completed using reference TRBV11-2 and TRBJ1-2, is EAGVAQSPRYKIIEKRQSVAFWCNPISGHATLYWYQQILGQGPKLLIQFQNNGVVDDSQLPKDRFSAERLKGVDSTLKIQPAKLEDSAVYLCASSLDRGREGYTFGSGTRLTVV.

About this clonotype: At one of its ends the junction is not consistent with the germline gene, which may arise from a read error. The chain has TRBV27 and TRBJ1-2; TRBD1 aligns across 7 bases. The length of the CDR3 is 14 residues. Germline CDR1 reads MNHEY; CDR2 reads SMNVEV (reference sequence). The DNA for the CDR3 is TGTGCCAGCAGTTTACTGCAGGGGGTATATGGCTACAGCTTC. Amino acid sequence: CASSLLQGVYGYSF.

The V and J genes are TRBV28 and TRBJ1-2, with 7 bases lining up with TRBD1. With 7 bases clipped from V and 7 bases from J, the junction kept 6 bases outside the gene matches. Germline-derived CDR1 and CDR2 are MDHEN and SYDVKM. This CDR3 spans 12 amino acids. CDR3 in amino acids: CASTGGPGGYTF. Written as DNA, the CDR3 is TGTGCCAGCACAGGGGGACCTGGTGGCTACACCTTC.

V and J are TRBV7-8 and TRBJ1-2; the D gene is possibly TRBD1 (5 bases). The CDR3 runs to 13 residues. Germline values: CDR1 SGHVS, CDR2 FQNEAQ. The V gene lost 1 base and the J gene lost 7 bases, with 10 bases spanning the gap. This chain's CDR3 is CASSLGRGIGYTF. CDR3 bases: TGTGCCAGCAGCTTAGGTCGGGGGATTGGCTACACCTTC.

This clonotype was detected many times. This chain links TRBV4-1 with TRBJ2-7; D may be TRBD2 (7 bases). The V gene's germline CDR1 is MGHRA and CDR2 YSYEKL. Trimming left V 3 bases short and J 3 bases short, with 15 bases between. The CDR3 is 15 residues long. The CDR3: CASSHPGRGVYEQYF. The CDR3 DNA reads as TGCGCCAGCAGCCACCCGGGGAGGGGGGTCTACGAGCAGTACTTC.